What follows describes a single T cell receptor (beta chain). These data originate in a study of shared clonotypes between healthy human individuals. This table comes from immunoSEQ multiplex PCR, and its TCRdb copy is limited to in-frame clones, with some not included. Of some 550,000 clones listed, 97% are singletons. V lost 5 bases to trimming and J lost 5 bases, with 18 bases between them. Germline-derived CDR1 and CDR2 are MDHEN and SYDVKM. This CDR3 spans 15 amino acids. Material: naive CD4+ T cells sorted from blood. Subset specified: CD45RA+ positively selected. This chain links TRBV28 with TRBJ2-5; weak D call: TRBD2 (6 bases). The clonotype comes from a woman in her thirties in good health. The CDR3, as DNA: TGTGCCAGCAGTGGGAGACTAGGCGTTTGGGAGACCCAGTACTTC. It specifies CASSGRLGVWETQYF.